This T cell receptor (beta chain) was documented in a study of blood T cell repertoires in COVID-19. Study summary: The origin of the acute and convalescent COVID-19 samples was the United States, Italy and Spain. T cells, B-cell-depleted T cells, or PBMCs provided the cDNA or gDNA that served as material.

This clone was counted a single time. In the original processing: Estimation of nucleated cell counts relied on the amplification of reference gene primers. Sequenced by immunoSEQ multiplex PCR; TCRdb stores in-frame clones only, minus some. V and J calls and clone size are those listed in that table; D and trimming were worked out from the DNA. The sample carries 300,000 to 400,000 clones, approximately 86% recorded once. The germline gives CDR1 SGHNT, CDR2 YYREEE (reference sequence). Trimming at V came to 3 bases and at J to 6 bases, leaving 4 bases not matched to a gene. The CDR3 has 13 residues. Enrolled during active infection, Seattle patients were then followed longitudinally.

Sequenced material: peripheral blood. The TCR was taken from a man aged 25 to 40 with COVID-19, enrolled during active disease. This rearrangement joins TRBV5-4 to TRBJ2-3, with 7 nucleotides matching TRBD2. The CDR3 loop is CASSSATSDTQYF. As DNA, the CDR3 is TGTGCCAGCAGCTCCGCGACTAGCGATACGCAGTATTTT.